This T cell receptor (beta chain) derives from a study of blood T cell repertoires in COVID-19. The overall study: The origin of the acute and convalescent COVID-19 samples was the United States, Italy and Spain.

Germline V CDR1 and CDR2: SGHRS, YFSETQ. Deletions cut 0 bases from V and 3 bases from J, with 6 bases between. This CDR3 comprises 14 residues. Original data processing: Amplification of reference gene primers was used by the study to estimate nucleated cell counts. TCRdb keeps only in-frame clones here, not all; method: immunoSEQ multiplex PCR. V and J calls and clone size follow that table, whereas D and trimming were derived from the DNA. This table holds approximately 290,000 clones, about nine tenths found once. The receptor was isolated from an older woman with acute or convalescent COVID-19. Sequencing input: peripheral blood. The chain combines TRBV5-1 with TRBJ2-2; no clear D. The CDR3 DNA follows: TGCGCCAGCAGCTTGGATCCAGACACCGGGGAGCTGTTTTTT. It translates to CASSLDPDTGELFF.